These 32 T cell receptor beta chains originate from one sample sequenced in a study of beta chain features in type 1 diabetes. Since all of the isolated RNA was reverse transcribed, expressed TCRB transcripts were what got sequenced. The assay was immunoSEQ multiplex PCR, and TCRdb's table has in-frame clones only and misses some. The data contain 150,000 to 200,000 clones, 7.8% of them singletons. These receptors have no known antigen. General study findings and limits: Among all four CD4+ subsets, Type 1 diabetes patients had TCRB CDR3s that were moderately but significantly shorter.

The sample consisted of central memory CD4+ T cells from blood. The receptors derive from a woman aged 40 to 49 with type 1 diabetes.

V and J are TRBV29-1 and TRBJ1-4; no definite D call. Germline-derived CDR1 and CDR2 are SQVTM and ANQGSEA. The CDR3 length is 14 residues. The V and J ends lost 7 bases and 0 bases respectively, with 12 bases between them. CDR3 in DNA: TGCAGCGCCTTGACTGACGCAACTAATGAAAAACTGTTTTTT. Protein sequence: CSALTDATNEKLFF.

This clone came up a few times. CDR3 protein: CASRSNSGNYGYTF. DNA for the CDR3: TGTGCCAGCAGATCAAACAGTGGTAACTATGGCTACACCTTC. The chain links TRBV6-5 to TRBJ1-2, with unresolved D. CDR1 and CDR2 from the germline V gene are MNHEY and SVGAGI. With 6 bases removed from V and 1 base from J, the gap between germline ends came to 12 bases. The CDR3 consists of 14 residues.

Comment on this clone: Other DNA sequences in the same sample also yield this CDR3. The rearrangement uses TRBV7-2 and TRBJ1-5; no clear D gene. Between the trimmed V and J ends, which lost 5 bases and 0 bases, there was a span of 8 bases. CDR3 length: 14 amino acids. The germline CDR1 and CDR2 sequences are SGHTA and FQGNSA. Here the CDR3 reads CASSPTNSNQPQHF. The CDR3 DNA reads as TGTGCCAGCAGCCCTACCAATAGCAATCAGCCCCAGCATTTT.

This chain connects TRBV13 to TRBJ2-7; D perhaps matches TRBD1 (5 bases). The CDR3 has 14 residues. CDR1 PRHDT and CDR2 FYEKMQ come from the germline V gene (reference sequence). Trimming removed 3 bases from V and 6 bases from J, with 15 bases in between. CDR3 bases: TGTGCCAGCAGCTTGGCAGGGTATAGTCCCGAGCAGTACTTC. The encoded protein is CASSLAGYSPEQYF. Drawing the rest from reference TRBV13 and TRBJ2-7, the complete variable domain is AAGVIQSPRHLIKEKRETATLKCYPIPRHDTVYWYQQGPGQDPQFLISFYEKMQSDKGSIPDRFSAQQFSDYHSELNMSSLELGDSALYFCASSLAGYSPEQYFGPGTRLTVT.

V is TRBV4-3 and J is TRBJ2-1, with TRBD1 matching 8 bases. J was trimmed by 5 bases and V by 0 bases; bases with no gene match: 6. The germline V gene encodes CDR1 LGHNA and CDR2 YSLEER. The CDR3 contains 16 residues. DNA of the CDR3: TGCGCCAGCAGCCAAGATCCCCAGGGGGCGGACAATGAGCAGTTCTTC. This encodes CASSQDPQGADNEQFF.

This chain uses TRBV5-1 with TRBJ2-7; 8 bases map to TRBD2. The CDR3 has 14 amino acids. V dropped 5 bases and J dropped 5; count of bases not matched to a gene: 9. CDR1 is SGHRS and CDR2 is YFSETQ in the germline V gene. The CDR3, as DNA: TGCGCCAGCAGTTTAGCGGGGCGGCGCGACGAGCAGTACTTC. As protein: CASSLAGRRDEQYF.

This clone was observed a handful of times. This chain uses TRBV5-4 with TRBJ2-7; the D gene is possibly TRBD1 (5 bases). Trimming pared 2 bases from V and 1 base from J, leaving 7 bases between. Per the germline V gene, CDR1 is SGHNT and CDR2 is YYREEE (reference sequence). The CDR3 has 13 residues. Here the CDR3 reads CASSFQGSYEQYF. DNA of the CDR3: TGTGCCAGCAGCTTCCAGGGTTCCTACGAGCAGTACTTC.

This clone was found a few times. The V call is TRBV28, the J call TRBJ2-3, with D tentatively TRBD1 (6 bases). The V gene's germline CDR1 is MDHEN and CDR2 SYDVKM. V lost 6 bases and J 3 bases, leaving 19 bases between the germline ends. The length of the CDR3 is 16 residues. Here the CDR3 reads CASRFSGGRSTDTQYF. CDR3 DNA sequence: TGTGCCAGCAGGTTCTCTGGGGGCCGAAGTACAGATACGCAGTATTTT.

The CDR3 region is CASSVRPGGNYGYTF. The CDR3 nucleotides read TGTGCCAGCAGCGTAAGGCCAGGGGGTAACTATGGCTACACCTTC. V usage is TRBV9 and J usage is TRBJ1-2, with 7 bases fitting TRBD1. V gave up 1 base and J gave up 1 base; unmatched junction bases: 4. The CDR3 covers 15 residues. The germline gives CDR1 SGDLS, CDR2 YYNGEE.

This clone has at least ten counts. DNA for the CDR3: TGTGCCAGCAGCCTCACAGGAACTAGCACAGATACGCAGTATTTT. It yields the protein CASSLTGTSTDTQYF. V is TRBV4-2 and J is TRBJ2-3; weak D call: TRBD1 (5 bases). The V end lost 4 bases, the J end lost 0 bases, and 11 bases lay between the germline ends. Per the germline V gene, CDR1 is LGHNA and CDR2 is YNFKEQ. CDR3 length: 15 residues.

The chain couples TRBV29-1 to TRBJ2-2; D may be TRBD2 (6 bases). The germline V gene encodes CDR1 SQVTM and CDR2 ANQGSEA. Trimming took 4 bases from V and 6 from J, leaving 12 bases between them. The CDR3 is 13 amino acids. The CDR3 sequence: CSVAAGRSGELFF. The CDR3 nucleotides read TGCAGCGTTGCGGCAGGGAGGTCCGGGGAGCTGTTTTTT.

The chain recombines TRBV5-1 with TRBJ2-7; 7 positions agree with TRBD1. Looked up from germline, CDR1 is SGHRS and CDR2 is YFSETQ. This CDR3 is built from 13 residues. V lost 4 bases to trimming and J lost 3 bases; unmatched junction nucleotides: 4. The CDR3 sequence: CASSMGQRYEQYF. The CDR3 nucleotides read TGCGCCAGCAGCATGGGACAGCGCTACGAGCAGTACTTC.

This clone was found a few times. The gene calls are TRBV28 and TRBJ1-3; perhaps TRBD1 as D (5 bases). CDR1 and CDR2 (germline): MDHEN, SYDVKM. The CDR3 extends over 15 amino acids. The V end lost 5 bases, the J end lost 4 bases, and 15 bases lay between the germline ends. The CDR3 loop reads CASSPAGEVGNTIYF. Written as DNA, the CDR3 is TGTGCCAGCAGTCCGGCGGGGGAGGTAGGAAACACCATATATTTT.

This clone was seen a few times. The CDR3 protein is CASSDTGAQETQYF. CDR3 DNA sequence: TGTGCCAGCAGTGACACAGGGGCCCAAGAGACCCAGTACTTC. The chain joins TRBV25-1 to TRBJ2-5; TRBD1 matches at 7 bases. V was clipped by 3 bases and J by 1 base; unmatched bases: 2. The CDR3 length is 14 residues. Germline-derived CDR1 and CDR2 are MGHDK and SYGVNS. The full variable domain, with the rest looked up from reference TRBV25-1 and TRBJ2-5, is EADIYQTPRYLVIGTGKKITLECSQTMGHDKMYWYQQDPGMELHLIHYSYGVNSTEKGDLSSESTVSRIRTEHFPLTLESARPSHTSQYLCASSDTGAQETQYFGPGTRLLVL.

Only a few counts were recorded for this clone. The chain joins TRBV29-1 to TRBJ2-3; D gene unclear. Per germline, CDR1 SQVTM and CDR2 ANQGSEA. The CDR3 runs to 11 residues. Trimming stripped 1 base from V and 5 bases from J, with 4 bases between. The CDR3 nucleotides are TGCAGCGTTGAAGCCGGAGATACGCAGTATTTT. Encoded protein: CSVEAGDTQYF.

This clone was counted between two and nine times. This chain joins TRBV6-1 and TRBJ2-7; D call uncertain. CDR1 is MNHNS, CDR2 SASEGT, per germline. This CDR3 comprises 11 residues. Trimming took 8 bases from V and 3 from J, leaving 8 bases between them. CDR3 DNA sequence: TGTGCCAGCGAGTACTACTACGAGCAGTACTTC. Translating it yields CASEYYYEQYF.

This chain joins TRBV5-1 and TRBJ2-5, with D perhaps TRBD2 (5 bases). Germline V gene sequence: CDR1 SGHRS, CDR2 YFSETQ. Trimming shortened V by 0 bases and J by 3 bases, and 6 bases separated the two germline ends. This CDR3 has 13 amino acids. The CDR3 DNA follows: TGCGCCAGCAGCTTGGGGACTGAAGAGACCCAGTACTTC. It specifies CASSLGTEETQYF. The full variable domain, completed using reference TRBV5-1 and TRBJ2-5, is KAGVTQTPRYLIKTRGQQVTLSCSPISGHRSVSWYQQTPGQGLQFLFEYFSETQRNKGNFPGRFSGRQFSNSRSEMNVSTLELGDSALYLCASSLGTEETQYFGPGTRLLVL.

This clone was seen more than once but under ten times. The V gene is TRBV11-3, the J gene TRBJ2-3; D remains unclear. The CDR3 sequence is 13 residues long. CDR1 and CDR2 (germline): SGHNT, YENEEA. Between the trimmed V and J ends, which lost 1 base and 9 bases, there was a span of 11 bases. Written as DNA, the CDR3 is TGTGCCAGCAGCTTAGCCGACACACCCACGCAGTATTTT. Amino acid sequence: CASSLADTPTQYF.

There are a few counts of this clone. V and J are TRBV18 and TRBJ2-3; 9 bases match TRBD1. Germline V gene sequence: CDR1 KGHSH, CDR2 LQKENI. The CDR3 extends over 16 amino acids. Trimming removed 6 bases from V and 1 base from J; junction bases left unmatched: 8. Here the CDR3 DNA reads TGTGCCAGCTCGCGTGGACAGGGGCCGGGCACAGATACGCAGTATTTT. It specifies CASSRGQGPGTDTQYF.

V usage is TRBV7-3 and J usage is TRBJ2-2; D call uncertain. With 3 bases removed from V and 7 bases from J, the gap between germline ends came to 3 bases. The CDR3 runs 11 residues. Germline loops: CDR1 SGHTA, CDR2 FQGTGA. The CDR3 nucleotides are TGTGCCAGCAGCTTCGGCGGGGAGCTGTTTTTT. It is translated as CASSFGGELFF.

The chain joins TRBV7-8 to TRBJ2-4; 11 nucleotides agree with TRBD2. From germline, CDR1 is SGHVS and CDR2 FQNEAQ. V trimming: 2 bases; J trimming: 2 bases; junction bases outside the gene matches: 2. This CDR3 spans 16 amino acids. The CDR3 loop is CASSLLAGGSKNIQYF. The CDR3 nucleotides are TGTGCCAGCAGCTTACTAGCGGGGGGATCCAAAAACATTCAGTACTTC.

This clone was seen more than once but under ten times. This chain joins TRBV2 and TRBJ2-5; 7 bases are shared with TRBD1. Germline V gives CDR1 SNHLY, CDR2 FYNNEI. There are 13 residues in the CDR3. The V and J ends lost 5 bases and 7 bases, in that order; junction bases with no gene match: 7. The CDR3 coding sequence is TGTGCCAGCAGTTCGACAGGGACCGCGACCCAGTACTTC. It specifies CASSSTGTATQYF.

The J gene is TRBJ1-5, the V gene TRBV7-2; a possible D gene is TRBD1 (6 bases). Germline assignment: CDR1 SGHTA and CDR2 FQGNSA. CDR3 size: 16 residues. The V end lost 2 bases, the J end lost 2 bases, and 13 bases lay between the germline ends. The CDR3 sequence is CASSLWGGAGNQPQHF. CDR3 bases: TGTGCCAGCAGCTTATGGGGGGGCGCGGGCAATCAGCCCCAGCATTTT.

This clone has more than one count but fewer than ten. The chain employs TRBV13 and TRBJ1-1; weak D call: TRBD1 (6 bases). This CDR3 has 14 residues. Germline V gene data show CDR1 as PRHDT and CDR2 as FYEKMQ (reference sequence). Trimming removed 4 bases at V and 5 bases at J, with 14 bases between. The CDR3 reads CASSSVGTGTEAFF. The CDR3 nucleotides are TGTGCCAGCAGCTCCGTGGGTACAGGGACTGAAGCTTTCTTT.

This chain connects TRBV28 to TRBJ1-2; 9 bases align to TRBD1. The trim removed 6 bases at V and 7 bases at J, leaving 15 bases unmatched. The germline CDR1 and CDR2 sequences are MDHEN and SYDVKM. CDR3 length equals 16 residues. CDR3 nucleotide sequence: TGTGCCAGCAGGCTTCCACAGGGGGCAGGTAGTAGTGGCTACACCTTC. Translated, it gives CASRLPQGAGSSGYTF.

CDR3 in amino acids: CASSAPGVYTF. DNA of the CDR3: TGTGCCAGCAGCGCCCCAGGGGTTTACACCTTC. The chain links TRBV9 to TRBJ1-2; possibly TRBD1 for D (6 bases). Trimming pared 3 bases from V and 11 bases from J, leaving 11 bases between. CDR3 length: 11 amino acids. CDR1 is SGDLS, CDR2 YYNGEE, per germline.

The chain has TRBV6-5 and TRBJ1-1, with D possibly TRBD1 on 5 matching bases. The CDR3 is made up of 15 amino acids. Trimming removed 5 bases from V and 3 bases from J, with 16 bases in between. Germline values: CDR1 MNHEY, CDR2 SVGAGI. In DNA, the CDR3 is TGTGCCAGCAGTCTCCTCCCGGGGGGAGACACTGAAGCTTTCTTT. Encoded protein: CASSLLPGGDTEAFF.

In the case of this clone: The junction differs from germline at one of its ends, possibly a read error. This chain links TRBV2 with TRBJ2-3; 8 bases are a match to TRBD2. The CDR3 spans 17 residues. The germline V gene encodes CDR1 SNHLY and CDR2 FYNNEI. For the CDR3, the DNA is TGTGCCAGCAGGGAAGGTATTACTAGCGGCAGCACAGATACGCAGTATTTT. This translates into CASREGITSGSTDTQYF. Full variable domain (remainder filled in from reference TRBV2 and TRBJ2-3): EPEVTQTPSHQVTQMGQEVILRCVPISNHLYFYWYRQILGQKVEFLVSFYNNEISEKSEIFDDQFSVERPDGSNFTLKIRSTKLEDSAMYFCASREGITSGSTDTQYFGPGTRLTVL.

There are a few counts of this clone. The chain recombines TRBV7-9 with TRBJ2-4; 12 bases are shared with TRBD1. The CDR3 spans 12 residues. The trim removed 11 bases at V and 9 bases at J, leaving 5 bases unmatched. Germline CDR1 and CDR2: SEHNR and FQNEAQ (reference sequence). The CDR3 loop is CAGTGGEGIQYF. Written as DNA, the CDR3 is TGTGCCGGGACAGGGGGCGAAGGCATTCAGTACTTC.

With regard to this clone: Other DNA sequences in the sample encode the same CDR3. The chain is built from TRBV4-3 and TRBJ1-1; D perhaps matches TRBD1 (5 bases). Germline assignment: CDR1 LGHNA and CDR2 YSLEER. The CDR3 has 15 amino acids. V was shortened by 0 bases and J by 5 bases, with 13 bases between the two germline ends. The CDR3 protein is CASSQDGRGGTEAFF. The DNA of the CDR3 is TGCGCCAGCAGCCAAGATGGTAGGGGAGGTACTGAAGCTTTCTTT.

This clone was seen more than once but under ten times. Distinct nucleotide sequences in the sample also encode this CDR3. The chain employs TRBV6-5 and TRBJ2-1, with 7 bases identical to TRBD2. The V and J ends lost 7 bases and 7 bases, in that order; junction bases with no gene match: 1. The CDR3 has 11 residues. The germline CDR1 and CDR2 sequences are MNHEY and SVGAGI. CDR3 sequence: CASTGGNEQFF. The CDR3 bases are TGTGCCAGCACCGGGGGGAATGAGCAGTTCTTC.

This clone showed up many times. The chain recombines TRBV7-9 with TRBJ2-1; D is perhaps TRBD1 (6 bases). CDR1 is SEHNR, CDR2 FQNEAQ, per germline (reference sequence). The CDR3 spans 14 residues. V dropped 0 bases and J dropped 5 bases, with 8 bases sitting between them. The DNA of the CDR3 is TGTGCCAGCAGCTTAGCGAACAGGGACAATGAGCAGTTCTTC. The encoded protein is CASSLANRDNEQFF. Full variable domain (remainder filled in from reference TRBV7-9 and TRBJ2-1): DTGVSQNPRHKITKRGQNVTFRCDPISEHNRLYWYRQTLGQGPEFLTYFQNEAQLEKSRLLSDRFSAERPKGSFSTLEIQRTEQGDSAMYLCASSLANRDNEQFFGPGTRLTVL.